This TCR beta chain was obtained from a study of T cell changes during pregnancy in multiple sclerosis. Germline V gene data show CDR1 as SGHRS and CDR2 as YFSETQ. V gave up 4 bases and J gave up 7 bases; unmatched junction bases: 8. This CDR3 is built from 16 residues. Profiled with immunoSEQ multiplex PCR; TCRdb holds only in-frame clones, not every one. Of 40,000 to 55,000 clones listed, roughly 91% are singletons. The specimen comprised CD4+ T cells from peripheral blood mononuclear cells, sampled in the second trimester of pregnancy. This chain uses TRBV5-1 with TRBJ2-1; 13 bases fit TRBD2. The source is a female donor with multiple sclerosis, enrolled in a pregnancy study. Written as DNA, the CDR3 is TGCGCCAGCAGCGTTTCACTAGCGGGGGGGAAGAATGAGCAGTTCTTC. Protein sequence: CASSVSLAGGKNEQFF.